The T cell receptor (beta chain) described here comes from a study of post-analysis software for immune sequencing data. Whole-study context: Included courses were relapsing-remitting and secondary progressive multiple sclerosis; progressive-relapsing multiple sclerosis was also included. Study outcomes and limitations: Multiple sclerosis was associated with a significant reduction in normalized Chao1 diversity relative to controls. Strong co-clustering by F measure linked samples that shared a preparation batch. Compared with controls, patients had more of five TRBV segments, including TRBV5-6, TRBV5-1 and TRBV20-1.

Turning to this clonotype: The target antigen is unknown.

Libraries were made from TCR beta cDNA, and they carried unique molecular identifiers. Researchers reported roughly 0.5 million cDNA molecules coming from 1 to 10 million T cells. TCRdb called the PCR reads again in MiXCR, with one record for every CDR3 protein. The sample consists of 450,000 to 650,000 distinct CDR3 sequences, around 47% of them appearing once. The CDR3 sequence is 14 residues long. The germline V gene has CDR1 ENHRY and CDR2 SYGVKD. V was clipped by 10 bases and J by 6 bases; unmatched bases: 13. The specimen sequenced was blood. The V gene is TRBV10-3, the J gene TRBJ2-3; 7 positions match TRBD2. This clonotype was sampled from a girl between 5 and 17 years old with multiple sclerosis. The CDR3: CATSSGIGRDTQYF. The DNA of the CDR3 is TGTGCCACCTCTAGCGGAATTGGGCGTGATACGCAGTATTTT.